These 29 T cell receptor beta chains were all obtained from the same sample, sequenced in a study of blood T cell repertoires in COVID-19. This table comes from immunoSEQ multiplex PCR, and its TCRdb copy is limited to in-frame clones, with some not included. The table lists about 40,000 clones, roughly three quarters of them singletons. Source material: peripheral blood. The receptors shown here come from a woman of 80 years or more with acute or convalescent COVID-19.

This clone was counted once. V is TRBV5-1 and J is TRBJ1-3; TRBD1 might be the D (5 bases). Germline CDR1 is SGHRS and CDR2 is YFSETQ. The V end was cut by 0 bases, the J end by 2 bases, with 12 bases between. The CDR3 has 16 residues. The CDR3 spells CASSLEGVLAGNTIYF. The CDR3 DNA sequence: TGCGCCAGCAGCTTGGAAGGGGTTCTGGCTGGAAACACCATATATTTT. The full variable domain, with the rest looked up from reference TRBV5-1 and TRBJ1-3, is KAGVTQTPRYLIKTRGQQVTLSCSPISGHRSVSWYQQTPGQGLQFLFEYFSETQRNKGNFPGRFSGRQFSNSRSEMNVSTLELGDSALYLCASSLEGVLAGNTIYFGEGSWLTVV.

This clone was observed a few times. V usage is TRBV27 and J usage is TRBJ1-6; maybe TRBD1 (5 bases). With 6 bases removed from V and 14 bases from J, the gap between germline ends came to 20 bases. The CDR3 extends over 14 amino acids. Germline V gives CDR1 MNHEY, CDR2 SMNVEV (reference sequence). CDR3 coding DNA: TGTGCCAGCAGCCCAGGGAATCGGGCTTGGGCCCTCCACTTT. Translated: CASSPGNRAWALHF.

The rearrangement links TRBV5-1 to TRBJ1-3, with D perhaps TRBD1 (6 bases). Per the germline V gene, CDR1 is SGHRS and CDR2 is YFSETQ. V lost 5 bases and J 2 bases, leaving 11 bases between the germline ends. The CDR3 is 14 amino acids. This CDR3 is CASSRQGTGNTIYF. The CDR3 region has the DNA TGCGCCAGCAGTAGGCAGGGGACTGGAAACACCATATATTTT.

As DNA, the CDR3 is TGTGCCAGCAGTTACCCTTTGACTAGCGGGAGTAAGGATGAGCAGTTCTTC. Translated: CASSYPLTSGSKDEQFF. The chain uses TRBV6-8 and TRBJ2-1; TRBD2 matches at 12 bases. There are 17 residues in the CDR3. CDR1 is MNHGY, CDR2 SAAAGT, per germline. V shed 2 bases and J 8 bases; nucleotides not matched to a gene: 10.

In this sample, this clone turned up once. The chain has TRBV25-1 and TRBJ2-7, with D unclear. Deletions cut 3 bases from V and 5 bases from J, with 14 bases between. Germline V gene lookup returns CDR1 MGHDK and CDR2 SYGVNS. This CDR3 comprises 14 residues. The DNA for the CDR3 is TGTGCCAGCAGTGAGCAACTGGAGAGCCACGAGCAGTACTTC. Protein sequence: CASSEQLESHEQYF.

The genes are TRBV6-2 or TRBV6-3 and TRBJ1-1; D ambiguous. The CDR3 sequence is 14 residues long. The germline gives CDR1 MNHEY, CDR2 SVGEGT. With 6 bases removed from V and 0 bases from J, the gap between germline ends came to 11 bases. The CDR3 DNA is TGTGCCAGCAGCTTTGGACTCCTGAACACTGAAGCTTTCTTT. Translated, it gives CASSFGLLNTEAFF.

This chain joins TRBV9 and TRBJ2-1; 7 bases are shared with TRBD2. Trimming at V came to 7 bases and at J to 5 bases, leaving 12 bases not matched to a gene. The CDR3 is made up of 15 amino acids. Germline CDR1 is SGDLS and CDR2 is YYNGEE. CDR3 loop: CASGGWGGSNNEQFF. In DNA, the CDR3 is TGTGCCAGCGGGGGTTGGGGCGGGAGCAACAATGAGCAGTTCTTC.

The genes are TRBV12-3 or TRBV12-4 and TRBJ2-7; TRBD2 matches 8 bases. The CDR3 contains 11 residues. The J segment lost 12 bases and the V segment lost 6 bases, leaving 7 bases of the junction unmatched. The CDR3 is CASSYLAGPYF. The DNA of the CDR3 is TGTGCCAGCAGCTACTTAGCGGGACCGTACTTC.

This CDR3 is CASSAWASTQETQYF. In nucleotides, the CDR3 is TGTGCCAGCAGCGCTTGGGCTAGCACCCAAGAGACCCAGTACTTC. The chain carries TRBV7-2 and TRBJ2-5; tentatively, D is TRBD2 (5 bases). CDR1 and CDR2 (germline): SGHTA, FQGNSA. V dropped 5 bases and J dropped 1 base, with 14 bases sitting between them. CDR3 length: 15 residues.

The chain couples TRBV10-3 to TRBJ1-2, with 9 bases fitting TRBD1. V dropped 3 bases and J dropped 3; count of bases not matched to a gene: 11. CDR1 and CDR2 from the germline V gene are ENHRY and SYGVKD. This CDR3 has 17 residues. The CDR3 DNA sequence: TGTGCCATCAGTGATCGGGGACAGGGAGGGAGTCACTATGGCTACACCTTC. As protein: CAISDRGQGGSHYGYTF.

The V and J genes are TRBV18 and TRBJ2-7; 8 bases agree with TRBD1. The CDR3 length is 14 residues. J lost 0 bases, V lost 6 bases, and 4 bases had no gene match. Per germline, CDR1 KGHSH and CDR2 LQKENI. CDR3 sequence reads: CASSPGQASYEQYF. CDR3 DNA sequence: TGTGCCAGCTCGCCGGGACAGGCCTCCTACGAGCAGTACTTC.

J is TRBJ2-6 and V is TRBV29-1; a weak D match, TRBD1 (6 bases). V was clipped by 5 bases and J by 2 bases, with 16 bases between them. The CDR3 runs 16 residues. Germline CDR1 reads SQVTM; CDR2 reads ANQGSEA. CDR3 in amino acids: CSVQGSATPGANVLTF. The CDR3 coding sequence is TGCAGCGTTCAGGGGTCGGCAACTCCTGGGGCCAACGTCCTGACTTTC.

In its sample, this clone was seen a few times. The chain couples TRBV2 to TRBJ1-5, with 9 bases lining up with TRBD1. The germline V gene encodes CDR1 SNHLY and CDR2 FYNNEI. CDR3 length: 15 amino acids. Trimming at V came to 8 bases and at J to 3 bases, leaving 8 bases not matched to a gene. This CDR3 reads CASVRDRVLNQPQHF. CDR3 coding DNA: TGTGCCAGCGTACGGGACAGGGTTCTCAATCAGCCCCAGCATTTT.

The chain has TRBV29-1 and TRBJ2-3; D uncertain. This CDR3 has 12 amino acids. Germline CDR1 is SQVTM and CDR2 is ANQGSEA. Between the trimmed V and J ends, which lost 4 bases and 4 bases, there was a span of 9 bases. In DNA form, the CDR3 reads TGCAGCGTTGCCTTGTCTGCAGATACGCAGTATTTT. Amino acids: CSVALSADTQYF.

The rearrangement joins TRBV9 to TRBJ1-6; weak D call: TRBD1 (6 bases). Trimming left V 4 bases short and J 8 bases short, with 16 bases between. Germline lookup yields CDR1 SGDLS and CDR2 YYNGEE. The CDR3 has 15 amino acids. The CDR3 region is CASSPRQVAYSPLHF. CDR3 nucleotide sequence: TGTGCCAGCAGCCCCCGACAGGTTGCATATTCACCCCTCCACTTT.

The J gene is TRBJ1-3, the V gene TRBV5-6; D call uncertain. The CDR3 extends over 14 amino acids. Germline values: CDR1 SGHDT, CDR2 YYEEEE. V lost 0 bases, J lost 2 bases, and 6 bases lay in between. CDR3 DNA: TGTGCCAGCAGCTTGGGAGAGGCTGGAAACACCATATATTTT. The encoded protein is CASSLGEAGNTIYF.

In this sample, this clone turned up a few times. CDR3 bases: TGTGCCAGTAGTATGGGGACTAGCGGCTTCAATGAGCAGTTCTTC. Protein: CASSMGTSGFNEQFF. The rearrangement joins TRBV19 to TRBJ2-1; the match to TRBD2 covers 11 bases. This CDR3 comprises 15 residues. V shed 3 bases, J shed 6 bases, and the junction held 4 bases outside the gene matches. CDR1 is LNHDA and CDR2 is SQIVND in the germline V gene (reference sequence).

V and J are TRBV6-1 and TRBJ2-1; 7 bases fit TRBD1. Germline assignment: CDR1 MNHNS and CDR2 SASEGT. This CDR3 has 15 residues. With V trimmed by 1 base and J by 0 bases, 0 bases remained unmatched. The CDR3 region is CASSEGTGSYNEQFF. The DNA for the CDR3 is TGTGCCAGCAGTGAAGGGACAGGCTCCTACAATGAGCAGTTCTTC.

The chain combines TRBV10-3 with TRBJ2-3; 14 bases are shared with TRBD2. Trimming removed 4 bases from V and 2 bases from J; junction bases left unmatched: 11. From germline, CDR1 is ENHRY and CDR2 SYGVKD. CDR3 length: 19 amino acids. CDR3: CAISAVPGLAGESTDTQYF. The CDR3 DNA sequence: TGTGCCATCAGTGCAGTGCCGGGACTAGCGGGAGAGTCCACAGATACGCAGTATTTT.

CDR3 residues: CASSQRGGSGGNEQFF. The CDR3 DNA reads as TGCGCCAGCAGTCAAAGGGGCGGGAGCGGAGGAAATGAGCAGTTCTTC. The chain recombines TRBV23-1 with TRBJ2-1; 7 bases agree with TRBD2. TRBV23-1 is noted as an ORF with a role that remains uncertain. The V segment lost 2 bases and the J segment 7 bases; nucleotides outside the gene matches: 11. This CDR3 is built from 16 residues.

V gene TRBV6-5 combines with J gene TRBJ2-1, with 12 bases aligning to TRBD2. The CDR3 runs to 15 residues. Germline CDR1 reads MNHEY; CDR2 reads SVGAGI. V dropped 6 bases and J dropped 3; count of bases not matched to a gene: 3. The CDR3 protein is CASRPTSGSYNEQFF. CDR3 DNA sequence: TGTGCCAGCAGGCCGACTAGCGGGAGCTACAATGAGCAGTTCTTC.

CDR3 protein: CASSAGQGISGSTDTQYF. CDR3 bases: TGTGCCAGCAGCGCGGGACAGGGTATCAGCGGGAGCACAGATACGCAGTATTTT. This rearrangement joins TRBV27 to TRBJ2-3, with 9 bases identical to TRBD1. The CDR3 length is 18 residues. CDR1 is MNHEY, CDR2 SMNVEV, per germline (reference sequence). The J segment lost 0 bases and the V segment lost 6 bases, leaving 13 bases of the junction unmatched.

This clone was seen only once. V is TRBV6-2 or TRBV6-3 and J is TRBJ2-1; D gene ambiguous. The germline V gene has CDR1 MNHEY and CDR2 SVGEGT. Trimming removed 4 bases from V and 5 bases from J, with 15 bases in between. The CDR3 sequence is 15 residues long. This chain's CDR3 is CASSSQTRAHNEQFF. CDR3 in DNA: TGTGCCAGCAGTTCCCAAACTCGAGCTCACAATGAGCAGTTCTTC.

This clone appeared a few times. This chain's CDR3 is CASTTIYEQYF. The CDR3 DNA sequence: TGTGCCAGCACCACTATATACGAGCAGTACTTC. This sequence joins TRBV7-8 and TRBJ2-7; no clear D. Germline V gene lookup returns CDR1 SGHVS and CDR2 FQNEAQ. The CDR3 sequence is 11 residues long. V lost 7 bases to trimming and J lost 4 bases, with 8 bases between them.

The chain links TRBV6-5 to TRBJ1-2; no firm D call. The CDR3 contains 13 residues. Per germline, CDR1 MNHEY and CDR2 SVGAGI. The V gene lost 6 bases and the J gene lost 2 bases, with 10 bases spanning the gap. The CDR3 DNA reads TGTGCCAGCAGCGCGACTGGGAACTATGGCTACACCTTC. This gives the protein CASSATGNYGYTF.

This clone was detected many times. The chain carries TRBV5-4 and TRBJ1-1, with D unclear. The CDR3 covers 16 residues. Deletions cut 4 bases from V and 1 base from J, with 17 bases between. Germline V gene lookup returns CDR1 SGHNT and CDR2 YYREEE (reference sequence). The CDR3 loop reads CASSLGRFASNTEAFF. In nucleotides, the CDR3 is TGTGCCAGCAGCCTTGGCCGCTTCGCTTCGAACACTGAAGCTTTCTTT.

The gene calls are TRBV10-3 and TRBJ2-3; 8 bases are shared with TRBD2. CDR3 length: 15 residues. Germline V CDR1 and CDR2: ENHRY, SYGVKD. The V gene end was trimmed by 8 bases and the J gene end by 4 bases; junction bases not matched to a gene: 11. Here the CDR3 DNA reads TGTGCCATCGGATCGAAGCGGGAGTTGTCAGATACGCAGTATTTT. Amino acid sequence: CAIGSKRELSDTQYF.

The V and J genes are TRBV4-1 and TRBJ2-6, with a weak D call TRBD1 (6 bases). The CDR3 sequence is 15 residues long. V was clipped by 3 bases and J by 3 bases, with 9 bases between them. Germline loops: CDR1 MGHRA, CDR2 YSYEKL. In nucleotides, the CDR3 is TGCGCCAGCAGCCACTCAGGGGTTGGGGCCAACGTCCTGACTTTC. It codes for CASSHSGVGANVLTF.

The rearrangement joins TRBV12-5 to TRBJ1-5; D is ambiguous. V lost 5 bases and J 9 bases, leaving 20 bases between the germline ends. The CDR3 has 15 residues. CDR1 is LGHNT, CDR2 FRNRAP, per germline. CDR3 in amino acids: CASGPSGRAALPQHF. CDR3 nucleotide sequence: TGTGCTAGTGGTCCCTCGGGGAGGGCCGCCTTGCCCCAGCATTTT.